The 13 T cell receptor beta chains given below trace back to one sample, sequenced in a study of CD8+CD57+ T cells in acquired aplastic anemia. All patients picked for sequencing had shown, by flow cytometry, an expansion of CD8+CD57+ cells. The TCR beta profiling, which covered VDJ combination and CDR3 sequence, was carried out using genomic DNA as the template. From the reads, TCRdb called clonotypes with MiXCR, one entry per CDR3 protein. The table has about 160,000 distinct CDR3 sequences, around 50% seen once. What was sequenced was sorted CD4+, CD8+, or CD8+CD57+ T cells (not recorded which) from PBMCs. All receptors derive from a human donor with aplastic anemia.

Points on this clonotype: One end of the junction does not line up with germline, which may come from a read error. The chain employs TRBV10-2 and TRBJ2-7; no reliable D call. This CDR3 has 14 residues. Germline V gene sequence: CDR1 WSHSY, CDR2 SAAADI. CDR3 loop: CASSQDQTVYEQYF. The CDR3 bases are TGTGCCAGCAGCCAAGATCAAACAGTCTACGAGCAGTACTTC.

This clonotype was detected many times. CDR3 in DNA: TGTGCCACCAGCAGGGACAGAACCTATGGCTACACCTTC. Translation gives CATSRDRTYGYTF. J is TRBJ1-2 and V is TRBV15; D perhaps matches TRBD1 (6 bases). The V gene's germline CDR1 is LNHNV and CDR2 YYDKDF (reference sequence). CDR3 length equals 13 residues. The V and J ends lost 3 bases and 4 bases respectively, with 9 bases between them.

This clonotype occurred many times. The chain has TRBV2 and TRBJ2-7; D may be TRBD2 (5 bases). The ends were cut back, 4 bases at V and 2 bases at J, with 12 bases in the middle. This CDR3 has 14 residues. Looked up from germline, CDR1 is SNHLY and CDR2 is FYNNEI. CDR3: CASSAGRETYEQYF. The CDR3 DNA is TGTGCCAGCAGTGCCGGCCGGGAAACCTACGAGCAGTACTTC.

The chain recombines TRBV19 with TRBJ1-5; no firm D call. The V gene lost 7 bases and the J gene lost 4 bases, with 11 bases spanning the gap. Germline V gene sequence: CDR1 LNHDA, CDR2 SQIVND (reference sequence). This CDR3 spans 13 amino acids. The CDR3 coding sequence is TGTGCCAGTATCCTCCAGCGGAATCAGCCCCAGCATTTT. Translating it yields CASILQRNQPQHF.

This clonotype was counted many times. This CDR3 is CASSPSWGASGYTF. CDR3 DNA sequence: TGTGCCAGCAGCCCGTCATGGGGCGCATCCGGCTACACCTTC. The chain joins TRBV6-1 to TRBJ1-2, with D possibly being TRBD1 (5 bases). The CDR3 runs 14 residues. The ends were cut back, 6 bases at V and 8 bases at J, with 19 bases in the middle. Germline V gene sequence: CDR1 MNHNS, CDR2 SASEGT.

This clonotype was picked up many times. The V call is TRBV14, the J call TRBJ2-5; TRBD2 is a possible D gene (5 bases). The germline gives CDR1 SGHDN, CDR2 FVKESK. There are 14 residues in the CDR3. Trimming left V 4 bases short and J 5 bases short, with 14 bases between. CDR3 loop: CASSPGLQRETQYF. DNA of the CDR3: TGTGCCAGCAGCCCCGGACTTCAGAGGGAGACCCAGTACTTC.

The chain has TRBV10-2 and TRBJ2-5; 7 nucleotides match TRBD2. CDR3 length equals 16 residues. CDR1 is WSHSY, CDR2 SAAADI, per germline. J gave up 0 bases and V 2 bases, and 6 bases lay outside the gene matches. For the CDR3, the DNA is TGCGCCAGCAGTGAGAACAGCGGGAACTACCAAGAGACCCAGTACTTC. Amino acid sequence: CASSENSGNYQETQYF.

This clonotype has ten or more counts. J is TRBJ1-4 and V is TRBV14, with D possibly being TRBD1 (5 bases). The CDR3 length is 14 residues. Per germline, CDR1 SGHDN and CDR2 FVKESK. V lost 10 bases, J lost 9 bases, and 21 bases lay in between. The CDR3 here is CATAPGANVQKLFF. The DNA for the CDR3 is TGTGCCACCGCTCCTGGGGCTAACGTCCAAAAACTGTTTTTT.

This clonotype was recorded at least ten times. The chain links TRBV25-1 to TRBJ1-1, with D possibly TRBD1 on 5 matching bases. Germline CDR1 and CDR2: MGHDK and SYGVNS. The ends were cut back, 7 bases at V and 7 bases at J, with 16 bases in the middle. The CDR3 is made up of 13 amino acids. Here the CDR3 reads CASTQAGKDEAFF. The CDR3 nucleotides are TGTGCCAGCACCCAGGCAGGGAAGGATGAAGCTTTCTTT.

The chain has TRBV29-1 and TRBJ1-1, with a weak D call TRBD1 (6 bases). Trimming cost V 7 bases and J 1 base, with 10 bases left between them. Germline V CDR1 and CDR2: SQVTM, ANQGSEA. The CDR3 sequence is 12 residues long. The CDR3 nucleotides are TGCAGCGCCGGGACAACGAACACTGAAGCTTTCTTT. It yields the protein CSAGTTNTEAFF.

This chain joins TRBV11-1 and TRBJ2-5; D is unresolved. The V end was cut by 5 bases, the J end by 2 bases, with 12 bases between. Germline V gene lookup returns CDR1 SGHAT and CDR2 FQDESV (reference sequence). This CDR3 region has 14 residues. The CDR3 sequence is CASSPSQRQETQYF. The CDR3 nucleotides read TGTGCCAGCAGCCCGTCACAGAGACAAGAGACCCAGTACTTC.

V usage is TRBV5-4 and J usage is TRBJ2-7; 9 bases fit TRBD2. V lost 4 bases, J lost 2 bases, and 7 bases stayed unmatched. CDR3 length: 15 amino acids. Germline CDR1 reads SGHNT; CDR2 reads YYREEE (reference sequence). This CDR3 is CASSPTSGPAYEQYF. The CDR3 region has the DNA TGTGCCAGCAGCCCGACTAGCGGTCCGGCCTACGAGCAGTACTTC. Based on the CDR3 plus reference TRBV5-4 and TRBJ2-7, the full variable domain is ETGVTQSPTHLIKTRGQQVTLRCSSQSGHNTVSWYQQALGQGPQFIFQYYREEENGRGNFPPRFSGLQFPNYSSELNVNALELDDSALYLCASSPTSGPAYEQYFGPGTRLTVT.

This clonotype was observed a few times. V usage is TRBV2 and J usage is TRBJ1-1; perhaps TRBD1 as D (5 bases). In germline, CDR1 is SNHLY, CDR2 FYNNEI. Deletions cut 3 bases from V and 1 base from J, with 9 bases between. CDR3 length equals 14 residues. CDR3 nucleotides: TGTGCCAGCAGTGAGGGGGGATCGAACACTGAAGCTTTCTTT. Protein product: CASSEGGSNTEAFF.